Below are 4 T cell receptor beta chains sequenced from a single sample in a study of blood T cell repertoires in COVID-19. The table came from immunoSEQ multiplex PCR; TCRdb's copy has only in-frame clones and leaves some out. The sample gives 250,000 or so clones, around 90% of which show up once; over 1.1% is in the top ten. Sample: peripheral blood. The receptors shown here come from a man at least 80 years old with acute or convalescent COVID-19.

The chain couples TRBV9 to TRBJ2-7, with 9 bases identical to TRBD1. This CDR3 region has 14 residues. Germline assignment: CDR1 SGDLS and CDR2 YYNGEE. Trimming took 3 bases from V and 1 from J; bases not matched to a gene: 2. CDR3 region: CASSGQGGSYEQYF. The CDR3 DNA is TGTGCCAGCAGCGGACAGGGGGGTTCCTACGAGCAGTACTTC. The full variable domain, with the rest looked up from reference TRBV9 and TRBJ2-7, is DSGVTQTPKHLITATGQRVTLRCSPRSGDLSVYWYQQSLDQGLQFLIQYYNGEERAKGNILERFSAQQFPDLHSELNLSSLELGDSALYFCASSGQGGSYEQYFGPGTRLTVT.

CDR3 sequence: CASSERTGYTAEAFF. As DNA, the CDR3 is TGTGCCAGCAGTGAAAGGACAGGGTATACGGCTGAAGCTTTCTTT. The chain is built from TRBV25-1 and TRBJ1-1, with 8 bases aligning to TRBD1. Germline values: CDR1 MGHDK, CDR2 SYGVNS. J was trimmed by 6 bases and V by 2 bases; bases with no gene match: 8. The length of the CDR3 is 15 residues.

The J gene is TRBJ1-1, the V gene TRBV19; D may be TRBD1 (6 bases). With 5 bases removed from V and 7 bases from J, the gap between germline ends came to 14 bases. Germline V gene data show CDR1 as LNHDA and CDR2 as SQIVND (reference sequence). CDR3 length equals 13 residues. The chain's CDR3 is CASSSDSRFEAFF. CDR3 DNA: TGTGCCAGTAGTTCGGACAGCCGCTTTGAAGCTTTCTTT.

The chain couples TRBV28 to TRBJ2-7; D might be TRBD1 (5 bases). The V gene lost 6 bases and the J gene lost 4 bases, with 10 bases spanning the gap. Germline assignment: CDR1 MDHEN and CDR2 SYDVKM. This CDR3 region has 12 residues. The CDR3 loop reads CASSRQRYEQYF. The CDR3 DNA reads as TGTGCCAGCAGCAGACAGAGGTACGAGCAGTACTTC.